The TCR beta chain under discussion was sequenced for a study of PD-1 blockade in classical Hodgkin lymphoma. Some clones are missing from TCRdb's copy, which holds only in-frame ones; the method was immunoSEQ multiplex PCR. The sample consists of over 6,500 clones, about 86% of them appearing once. The germline gives CDR1 MGHDK, CDR2 SYGVNS. With 0 bases clipped from V and 9 bases from J, the junction kept 9 bases outside the gene matches. The CDR3 has 15 amino acids. Every patient was affected by relapse after autologous stem cell transplantation, while exposure to brentuximab vedotin was not uniform.

Sequencing used peripheral blood mononuclear cells (PBMCs), obtained at baseline. The TCR originated in a human donor with classical Hodgkin lymphoma. The gene calls are TRBV25-1 and TRBJ1-1, with 8 bases fitting TRBD1. CDR3 DNA sequence: TGTGCCAGCAGTGAATATGGGGGACAGGCAACCAAAGCTTTCTTT. Translated, it gives CASSEYGGQATKAFF.